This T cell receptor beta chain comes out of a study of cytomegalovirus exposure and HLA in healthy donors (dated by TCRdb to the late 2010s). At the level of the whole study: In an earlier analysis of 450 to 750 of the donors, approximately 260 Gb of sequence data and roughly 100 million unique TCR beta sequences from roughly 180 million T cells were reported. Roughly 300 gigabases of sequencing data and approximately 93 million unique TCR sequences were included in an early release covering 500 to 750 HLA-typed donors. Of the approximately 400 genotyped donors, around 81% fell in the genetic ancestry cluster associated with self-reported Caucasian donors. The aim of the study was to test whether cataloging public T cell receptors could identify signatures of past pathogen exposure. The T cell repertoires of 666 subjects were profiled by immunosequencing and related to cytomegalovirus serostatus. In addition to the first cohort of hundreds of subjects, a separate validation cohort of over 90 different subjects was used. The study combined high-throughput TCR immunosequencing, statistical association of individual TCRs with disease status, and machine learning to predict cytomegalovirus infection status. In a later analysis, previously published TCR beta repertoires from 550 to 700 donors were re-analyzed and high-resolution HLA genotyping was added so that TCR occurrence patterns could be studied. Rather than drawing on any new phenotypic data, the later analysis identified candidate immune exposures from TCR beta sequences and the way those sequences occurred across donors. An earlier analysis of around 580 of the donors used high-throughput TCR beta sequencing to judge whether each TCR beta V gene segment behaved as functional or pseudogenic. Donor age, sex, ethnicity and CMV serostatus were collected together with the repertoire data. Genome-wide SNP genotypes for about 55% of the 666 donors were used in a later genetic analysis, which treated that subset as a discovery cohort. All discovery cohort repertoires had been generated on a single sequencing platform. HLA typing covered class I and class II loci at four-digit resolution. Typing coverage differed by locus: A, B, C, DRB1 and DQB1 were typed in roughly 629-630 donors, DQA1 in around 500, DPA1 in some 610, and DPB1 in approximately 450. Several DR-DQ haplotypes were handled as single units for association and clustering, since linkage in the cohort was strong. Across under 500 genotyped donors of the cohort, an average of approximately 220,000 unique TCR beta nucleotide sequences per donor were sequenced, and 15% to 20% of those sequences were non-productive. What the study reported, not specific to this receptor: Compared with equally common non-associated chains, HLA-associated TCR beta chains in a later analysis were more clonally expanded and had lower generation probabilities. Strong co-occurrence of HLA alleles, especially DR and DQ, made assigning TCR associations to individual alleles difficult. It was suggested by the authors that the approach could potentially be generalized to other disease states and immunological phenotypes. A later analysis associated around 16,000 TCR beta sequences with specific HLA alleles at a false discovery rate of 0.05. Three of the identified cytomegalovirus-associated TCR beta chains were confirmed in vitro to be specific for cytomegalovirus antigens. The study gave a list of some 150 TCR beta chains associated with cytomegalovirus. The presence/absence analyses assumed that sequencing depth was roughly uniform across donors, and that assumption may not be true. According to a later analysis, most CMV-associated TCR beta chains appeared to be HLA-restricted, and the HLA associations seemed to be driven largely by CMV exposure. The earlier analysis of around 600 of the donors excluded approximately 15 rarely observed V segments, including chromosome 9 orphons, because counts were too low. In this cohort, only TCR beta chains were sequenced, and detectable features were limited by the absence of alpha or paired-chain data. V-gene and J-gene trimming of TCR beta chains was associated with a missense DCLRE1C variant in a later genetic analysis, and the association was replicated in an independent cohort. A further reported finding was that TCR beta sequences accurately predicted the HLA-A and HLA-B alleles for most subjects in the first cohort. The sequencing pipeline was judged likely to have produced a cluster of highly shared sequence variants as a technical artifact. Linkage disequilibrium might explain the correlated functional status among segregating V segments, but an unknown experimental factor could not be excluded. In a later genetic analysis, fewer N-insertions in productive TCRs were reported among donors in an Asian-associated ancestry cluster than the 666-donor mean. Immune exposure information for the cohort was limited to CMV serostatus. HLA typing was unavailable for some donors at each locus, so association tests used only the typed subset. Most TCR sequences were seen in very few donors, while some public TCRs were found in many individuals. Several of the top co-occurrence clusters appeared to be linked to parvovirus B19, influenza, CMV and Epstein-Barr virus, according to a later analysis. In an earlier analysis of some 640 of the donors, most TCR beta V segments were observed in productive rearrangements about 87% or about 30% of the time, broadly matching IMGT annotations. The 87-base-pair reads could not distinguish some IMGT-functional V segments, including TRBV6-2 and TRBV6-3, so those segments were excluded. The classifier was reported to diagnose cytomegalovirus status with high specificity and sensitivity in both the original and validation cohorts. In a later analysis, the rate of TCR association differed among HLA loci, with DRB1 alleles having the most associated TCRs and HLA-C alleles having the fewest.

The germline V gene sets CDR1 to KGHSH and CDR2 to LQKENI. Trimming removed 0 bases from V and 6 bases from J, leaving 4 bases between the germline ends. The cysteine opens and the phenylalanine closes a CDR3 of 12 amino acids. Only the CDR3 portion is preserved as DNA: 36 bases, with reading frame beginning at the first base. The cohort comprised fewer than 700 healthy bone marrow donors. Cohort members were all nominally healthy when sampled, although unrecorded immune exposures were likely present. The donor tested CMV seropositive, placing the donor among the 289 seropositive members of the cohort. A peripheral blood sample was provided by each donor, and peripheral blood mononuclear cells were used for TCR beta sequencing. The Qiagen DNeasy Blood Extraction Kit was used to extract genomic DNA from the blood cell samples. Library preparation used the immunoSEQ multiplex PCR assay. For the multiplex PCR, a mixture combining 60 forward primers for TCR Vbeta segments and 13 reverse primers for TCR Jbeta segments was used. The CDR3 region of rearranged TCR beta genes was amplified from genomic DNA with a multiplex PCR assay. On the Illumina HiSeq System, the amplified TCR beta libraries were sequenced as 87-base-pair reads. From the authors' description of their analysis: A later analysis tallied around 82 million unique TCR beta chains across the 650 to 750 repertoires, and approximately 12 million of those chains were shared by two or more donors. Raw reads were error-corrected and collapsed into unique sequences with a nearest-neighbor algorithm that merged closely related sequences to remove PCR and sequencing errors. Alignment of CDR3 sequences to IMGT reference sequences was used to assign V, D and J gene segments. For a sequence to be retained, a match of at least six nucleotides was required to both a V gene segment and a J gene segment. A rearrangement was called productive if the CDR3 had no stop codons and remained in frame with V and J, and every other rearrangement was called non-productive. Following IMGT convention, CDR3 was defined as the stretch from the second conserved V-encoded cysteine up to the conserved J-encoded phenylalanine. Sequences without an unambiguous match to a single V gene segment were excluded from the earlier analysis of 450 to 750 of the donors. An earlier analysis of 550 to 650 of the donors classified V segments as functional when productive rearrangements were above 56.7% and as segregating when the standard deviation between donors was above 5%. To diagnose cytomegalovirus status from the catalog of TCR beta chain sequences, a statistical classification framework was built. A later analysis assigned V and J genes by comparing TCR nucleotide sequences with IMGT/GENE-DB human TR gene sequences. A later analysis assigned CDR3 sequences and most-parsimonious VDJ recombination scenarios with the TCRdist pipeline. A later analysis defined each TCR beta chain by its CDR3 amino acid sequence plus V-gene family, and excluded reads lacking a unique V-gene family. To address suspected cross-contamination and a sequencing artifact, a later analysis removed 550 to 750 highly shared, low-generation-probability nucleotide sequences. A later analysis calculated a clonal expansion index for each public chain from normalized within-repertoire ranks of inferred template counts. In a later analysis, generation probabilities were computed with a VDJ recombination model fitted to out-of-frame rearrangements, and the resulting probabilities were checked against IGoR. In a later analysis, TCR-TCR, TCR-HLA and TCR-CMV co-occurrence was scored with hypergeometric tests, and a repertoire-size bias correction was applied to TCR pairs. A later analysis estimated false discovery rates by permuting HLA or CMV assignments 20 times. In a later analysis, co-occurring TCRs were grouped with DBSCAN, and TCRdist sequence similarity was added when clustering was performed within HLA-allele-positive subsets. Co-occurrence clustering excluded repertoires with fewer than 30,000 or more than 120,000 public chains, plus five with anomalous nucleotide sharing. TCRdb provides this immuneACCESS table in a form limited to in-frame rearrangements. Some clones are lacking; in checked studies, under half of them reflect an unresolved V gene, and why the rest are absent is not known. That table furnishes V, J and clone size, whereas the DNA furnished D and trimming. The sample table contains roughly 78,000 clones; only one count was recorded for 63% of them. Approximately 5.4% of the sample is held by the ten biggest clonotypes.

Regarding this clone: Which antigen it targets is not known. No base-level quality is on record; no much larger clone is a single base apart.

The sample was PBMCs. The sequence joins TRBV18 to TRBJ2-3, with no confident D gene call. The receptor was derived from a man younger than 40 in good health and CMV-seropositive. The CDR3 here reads CASSPPGDTQYF. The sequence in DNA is TGTGCCAGCTCACCACCGGGCGATACGCAGTATTTT.